This T cell receptor (beta chain) was recovered during a study of T cell clonotyping in hematopoietic cell transplantation. Study-level background: Recipient samples before transplant were obtained post-cytoreduction.

Indicated time point: recipient sample about 28 days before transplant, after cytoreduction. Clones were read by immunoSEQ multiplex PCR, and TCRdb kept only the in-frame ones, dropping some. The top ten hold approximately 6.6% of the sample, which has tens of thousands of clones, around 80% seen once. This clone was recorded a few times. The sequence derives from a woman in her thirties with chronic myeloid leukemia. Some clones in this sample may be carry-over from other donors' samples. Material: peripheral blood mononuclear cells, obtained before stem cell transplant.

The CDR3 nucleotides read TGTGCCAGCAGCTCAGGGGGATCTGAAGCTTTCTTT. It encodes CASSSGGSEAFF. J is TRBJ1-1 and V is TRBV5-6, with TRBD1 matching over 7 bases. CDR3 size: 12 residues. The germline V gene has CDR1 SGHDT and CDR2 YYEEEE. The junction had 2 bases not matched to a gene; V was cut back by 3 bases and J by 6 bases. Combining the CDR3 with reference TRBV5-6 and TRBJ1-1 gives the whole variable domain DAGVTQSPTHLIKTRGQQVTLRCSPKSGHDTVSWYQQALGQGPQFIFQYYEEEERQRGNFPDRFSGHQFPNYSSELNVNALLLGDSALYLCASSSGGSEAFFGQGTRLTVV.